These T cell receptor beta chains were read from a single sample in a study of cytomegalovirus exposure and HLA in healthy donors. TCRdb's copy holds only in-frame clones and misses some; the assay was immunoSEQ multiplex PCR. The data show about 140,000 clones, with approximately 65% seen just once and approximately 6.5% held by the top ten. Sequenced input: PBMCs. The receptors here all came from a woman in her sixties in good health and CMV-seronegative. CDR3s include the opening cysteine and the closing phenylalanine or tryptophan. Clone size is given for some rows only: seen once, a few or many times, or a class if the clone is expanded.

V gene: TRBV27; clone size: -; CDR3 protein: CASSWTSWETQYF
V gene: TRBV5-1; clone size: -; CDR3 protein: CASSGWLAGEGETQYF
V gene: TRBV15; clone size: -; CDR3 protein: CATSRDKESGEQYF
V gene: TRBV15; clone size: -; CDR3 protein: CATSSSGGLPYEQYF
V gene: TRBV6-6; clone size: -; CDR3 protein: CASSPTTGGRMGPLHF
V gene: TRBV10-3; clone size: few; CDR3 protein: CAMSAGGTQPQHF
V gene: TRBV18; clone size: -; CDR3 protein: CASSPGQGSQETQYF
V gene: TRBV27; clone size: -; CDR3 protein: CASGVGGRYTGELFF
V gene: TRBV5-4; clone size: -; CDR3 protein: CASSLGSGGGVYEQYF
V gene: TRBV9; clone size: -; CDR3 protein: CASSVGPRSYNEQFF
V gene: TRBV10-3; clone size: -; CDR3 protein: CAISSSSNQPQHF
V gene: TRBV7-2; clone size: -; CDR3 protein: CASSYTGNPQETQYF
V gene: TRBV7-9; clone size: once; CDR3 protein: CASSLGVGGKRNSPLHF
V gene: TRBV10-3; clone size: few; CDR3 protein: CAISGDRGSEKLFF
V gene: TRBV5-1; clone size: once; CDR3 protein: CASSPLLAGANTGELFF
V gene: TRBV6-5; clone size: -; CDR3 protein: CASSRGTYEQYF
V gene: TRBV10-3; clone size: few; CDR3 protein: CAISDQGEQYF
V gene: TRBV6-1; clone size: -; CDR3 protein: CASSDTWRINEQFF
V gene: TRBV5-6; clone size: -; CDR3 protein: CASSFRDRFQETQYF
V gene: TRBV11-2; clone size: once; CDR3 protein: CASSLVFSGGTQYF
V gene: TRBV6-6; clone size: -; CDR3 protein: CASSGGLAGTYEQYF
V gene: TRBV4-3; clone size: -; CDR3 protein: CASSQDGTSRETQYF
V gene: TRBV28; clone size: -; CDR3 protein: CASSSGWSGANVLTF
V gene: TRBV7-8; clone size: -; CDR3 protein: CASSSETGSTQYF
V gene: TRBV6-4; clone size: -; CDR3 protein: CATKQTRNTGELFF
V gene: TRBV2; clone size: -; CDR3 protein: CASSAQTLTKNIQYF
V gene: TRBV9; clone size: few; CDR3 protein: CASSVGDRENQPQHF
V gene: TRBV19; clone size: -; CDR3 protein: CASNPGLASYEQYF
V gene: TRBV12-5; clone size: few; CDR3 protein: CASGHGLAGYNEQFF
V gene: TRBV19; clone size: -; CDR3 protein: CAISPGVHNSPLHF
V gene: TRBV19; clone size: -; CDR3 protein: CASSMGGADTQYF
V gene: TRBV19; clone size: -; CDR3 protein: CASSQDRQGSPYF
V gene: TRBV7-6; clone size: once; CDR3 protein: CASSERAGVGGTQYF
V gene: TRBV5-4; clone size: -; CDR3 protein: CASSLDRTHYEQYF
V gene: TRBV18; clone size: -; CDR3 protein: CASSPSRTGRGHYGYTF
V gene: TRBV4-3; clone size: -; CDR3 protein: CASSDVSSGNYGYTF
V gene: TRBV6-5; clone size: -; CDR3 protein: CASRPYSGRPYEQYF
V gene: TRBV28; clone size: -; CDR3 protein: CASSLLDRLNQPQHF
V gene: TRBV6-5; clone size: few; CDR3 protein: CASSSTGTKNYGYTF
V gene: TRBV18; clone size: once; CDR3 protein: CASSPLTGTSGGGYEQYF
V gene: TRBV9; clone size: few; CDR3 protein: CASSVGVTSGSWREQYF
V gene: TRBV6-6; clone size: -; CDR3 protein: CASSQDGGSFHQPQHF
V gene: TRBV5-4; clone size: -; CDR3 protein: CASSLAPGGITDTQYF
V gene: TRBV7-2; clone size: -; CDR3 protein: CASTQSGGNQPQHF
V gene: TRBV5-1; clone size: -; CDR3 protein: CASSLSGFFVQTEAFF
V gene: TRBV6-1; clone size: -; CDR3 protein: CASGSPGRWNEQFF
V gene: TRBV6-1; clone size: few; CDR3 protein: CASSESAYYGYTF
V gene: TRBV19; clone size: -; CDR3 protein: CASSASGGYTF
V gene: TRBV5-1; clone size: -; CDR3 protein: CASSPMSTLNTEAFF
V gene: TRBV13; clone size: once; CDR3 protein: CASSLMSLGGTDTQYF